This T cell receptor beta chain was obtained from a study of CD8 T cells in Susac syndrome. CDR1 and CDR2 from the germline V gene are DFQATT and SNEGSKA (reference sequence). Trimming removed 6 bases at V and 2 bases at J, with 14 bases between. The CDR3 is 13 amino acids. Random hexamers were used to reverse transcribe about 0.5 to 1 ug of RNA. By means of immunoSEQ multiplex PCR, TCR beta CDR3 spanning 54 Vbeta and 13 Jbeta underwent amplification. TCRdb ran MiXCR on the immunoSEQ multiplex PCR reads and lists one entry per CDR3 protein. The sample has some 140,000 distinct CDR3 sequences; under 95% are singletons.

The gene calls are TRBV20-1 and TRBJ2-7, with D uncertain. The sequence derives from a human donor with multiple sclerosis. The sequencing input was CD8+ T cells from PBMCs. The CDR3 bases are TGCAGTGCACGCCCCAGCGCTACCTACGAGCAGTACTTC. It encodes CSARPSATYEQYF.